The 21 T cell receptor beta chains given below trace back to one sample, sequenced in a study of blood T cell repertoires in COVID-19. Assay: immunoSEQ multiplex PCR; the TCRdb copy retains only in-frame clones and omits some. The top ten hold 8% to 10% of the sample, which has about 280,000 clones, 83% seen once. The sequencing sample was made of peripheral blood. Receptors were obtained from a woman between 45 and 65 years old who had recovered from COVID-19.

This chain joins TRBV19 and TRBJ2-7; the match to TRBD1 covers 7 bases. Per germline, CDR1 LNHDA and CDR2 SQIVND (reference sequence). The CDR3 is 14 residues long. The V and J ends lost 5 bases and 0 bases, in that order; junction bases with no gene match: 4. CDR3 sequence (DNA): TGTGCCAGTAGTTTGACAGGGATCTCCTACGAGCAGTACTTC. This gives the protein CASSLTGISYEQYF.

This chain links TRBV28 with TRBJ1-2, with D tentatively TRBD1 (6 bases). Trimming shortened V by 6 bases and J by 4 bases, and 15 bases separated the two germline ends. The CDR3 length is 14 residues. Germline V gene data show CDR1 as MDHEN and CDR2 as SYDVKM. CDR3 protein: CASRTPDRIYGYTF. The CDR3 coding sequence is TGTGCCAGCAGAACCCCGGACAGAATCTATGGCTACACCTTC.

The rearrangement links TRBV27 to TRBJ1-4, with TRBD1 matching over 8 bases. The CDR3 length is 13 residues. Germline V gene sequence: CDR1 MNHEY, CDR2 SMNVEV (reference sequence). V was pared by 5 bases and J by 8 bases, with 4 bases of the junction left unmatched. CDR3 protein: CASSRTGLEKLFF. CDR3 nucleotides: TGTGCCAGCAGTAGGACAGGGCTCGAAAAACTGTTTTTT.

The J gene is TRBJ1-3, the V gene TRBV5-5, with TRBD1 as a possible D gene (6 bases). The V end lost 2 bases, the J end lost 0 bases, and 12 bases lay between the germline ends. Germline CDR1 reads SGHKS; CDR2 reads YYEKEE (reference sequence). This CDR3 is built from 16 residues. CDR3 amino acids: CASSLSTGSSGNTIYF. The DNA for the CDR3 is TGTGCCAGCAGCTTAAGTACAGGGAGCTCTGGAAACACCATATATTTT.

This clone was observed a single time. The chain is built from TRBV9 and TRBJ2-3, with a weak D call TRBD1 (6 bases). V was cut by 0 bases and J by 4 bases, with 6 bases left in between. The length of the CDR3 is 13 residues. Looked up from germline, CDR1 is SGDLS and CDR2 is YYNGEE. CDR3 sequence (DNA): TGTGCCAGCAGCGTAGAGGGGGCAGATACGCAGTATTTT. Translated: CASSVEGADTQYF.

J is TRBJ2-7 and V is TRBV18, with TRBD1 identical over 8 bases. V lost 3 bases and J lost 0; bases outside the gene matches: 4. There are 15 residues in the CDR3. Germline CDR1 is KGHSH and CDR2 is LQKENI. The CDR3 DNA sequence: TGTGCCAGCTCACCGGGGACAGGCGCCTCCTACGAGCAGTACTTC. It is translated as CASSPGTGASYEQYF.

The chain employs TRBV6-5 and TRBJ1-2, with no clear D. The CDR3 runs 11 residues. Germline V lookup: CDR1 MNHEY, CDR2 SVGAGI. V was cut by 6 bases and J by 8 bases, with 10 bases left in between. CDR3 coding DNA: TGTGCCAGCAGATTAAATTCCGGCTACACCTTC. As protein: CASRLNSGYTF.

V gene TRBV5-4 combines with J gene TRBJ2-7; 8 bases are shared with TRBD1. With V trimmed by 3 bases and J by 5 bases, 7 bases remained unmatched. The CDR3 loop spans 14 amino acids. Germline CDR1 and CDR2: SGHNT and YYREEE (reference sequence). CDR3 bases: TGTGCCAGCAGCTCCAGGGGGCGTAGCCACGAGCAGTACTTC. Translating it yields CASSSRGRSHEQYF.

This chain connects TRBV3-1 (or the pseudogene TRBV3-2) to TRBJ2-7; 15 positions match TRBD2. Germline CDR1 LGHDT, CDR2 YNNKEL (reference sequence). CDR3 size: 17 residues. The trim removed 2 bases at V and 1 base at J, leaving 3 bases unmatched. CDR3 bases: TGTGCCAGCAGCCAACTGGGACTAGCGGGGGGTTCCTACGAGCAGTACTTC. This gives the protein CASSQLGLAGGSYEQYF.

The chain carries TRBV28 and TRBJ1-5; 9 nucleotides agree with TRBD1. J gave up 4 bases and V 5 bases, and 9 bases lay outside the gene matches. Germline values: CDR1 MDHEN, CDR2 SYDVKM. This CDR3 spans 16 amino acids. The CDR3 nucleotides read TGTGCCAGCAGTCTAATGCCAGGGACAGGGAATCAGCCCCAGCATTTT. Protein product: CASSLMPGTGNQPQHF.

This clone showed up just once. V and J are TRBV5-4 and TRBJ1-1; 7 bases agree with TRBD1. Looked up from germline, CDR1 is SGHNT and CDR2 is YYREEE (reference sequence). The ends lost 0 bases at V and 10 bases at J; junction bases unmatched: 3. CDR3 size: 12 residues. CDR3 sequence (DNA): TGTGCCAGCAGCTTGGACAGGGGAGTAGCTTTCTTT. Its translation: CASSLDRGVAFF.

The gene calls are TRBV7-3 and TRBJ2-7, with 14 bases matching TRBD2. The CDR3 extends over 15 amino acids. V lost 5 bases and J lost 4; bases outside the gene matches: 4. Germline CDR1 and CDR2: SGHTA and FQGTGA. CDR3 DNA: TGTGCCAGCAGCATCGGGACTAGCGGGGGATACGAGCAGTACTTC. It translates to CASSIGTSGGYEQYF.

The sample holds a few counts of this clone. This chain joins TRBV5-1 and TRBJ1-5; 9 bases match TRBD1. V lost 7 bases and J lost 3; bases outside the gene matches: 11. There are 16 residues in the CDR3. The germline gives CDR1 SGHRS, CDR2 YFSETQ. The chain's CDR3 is CASAEGTGFLNQPQHF. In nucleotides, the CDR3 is TGCGCCAGCGCCGAGGGGACAGGGTTTCTCAATCAGCCCCAGCATTTT.

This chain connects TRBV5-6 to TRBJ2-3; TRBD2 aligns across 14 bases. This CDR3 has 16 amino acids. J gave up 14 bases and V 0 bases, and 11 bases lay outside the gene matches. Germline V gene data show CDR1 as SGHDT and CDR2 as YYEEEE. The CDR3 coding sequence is TGTGCCAGCAGCTTGGCCCCCGGGACTAGCGGGGGTAAAAGGTATTTT. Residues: CASSLAPGTSGGKRYF.

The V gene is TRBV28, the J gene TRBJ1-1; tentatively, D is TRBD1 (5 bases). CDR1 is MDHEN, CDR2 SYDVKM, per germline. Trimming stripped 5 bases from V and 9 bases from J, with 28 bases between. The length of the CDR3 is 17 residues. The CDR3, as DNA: TGTGCCAGCAGTCCTCCCTCGGCAGGGCGGGAGAGAGGGCAAGCTTTCTTT. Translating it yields CASSPPSAGRERGQAFF.

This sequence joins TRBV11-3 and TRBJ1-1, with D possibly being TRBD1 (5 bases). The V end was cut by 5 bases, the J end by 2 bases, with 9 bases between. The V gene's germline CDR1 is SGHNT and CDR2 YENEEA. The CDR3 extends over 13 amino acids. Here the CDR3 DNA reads TGTGCCAGCAGCGCTAGGGGAAACACTGAAGCTTTCTTT. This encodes CASSARGNTEAFF.

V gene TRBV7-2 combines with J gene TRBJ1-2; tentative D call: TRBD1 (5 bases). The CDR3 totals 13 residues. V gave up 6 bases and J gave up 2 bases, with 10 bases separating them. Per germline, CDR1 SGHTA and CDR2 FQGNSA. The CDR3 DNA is TGTGCCAGCAGTCCTGACAGAAACTATGGCTACACCTTC. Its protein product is CASSPDRNYGYTF.

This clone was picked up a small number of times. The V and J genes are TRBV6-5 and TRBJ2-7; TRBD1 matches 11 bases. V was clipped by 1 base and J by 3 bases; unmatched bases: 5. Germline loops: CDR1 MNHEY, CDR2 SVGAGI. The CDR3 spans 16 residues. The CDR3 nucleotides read TGTGCCAGCAGTTACTGGACCGGGACAGGGGGCTACGAGCAGTACTTC. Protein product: CASSYWTGTGGYEQYF.

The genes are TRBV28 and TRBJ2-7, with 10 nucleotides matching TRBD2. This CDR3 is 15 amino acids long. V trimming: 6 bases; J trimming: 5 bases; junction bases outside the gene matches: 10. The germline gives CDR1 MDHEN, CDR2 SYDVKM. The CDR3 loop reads CASRPGASGGNEQYF. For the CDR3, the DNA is TGTGCCAGCAGGCCTGGGGCTAGCGGGGGAAACGAGCAGTACTTC.

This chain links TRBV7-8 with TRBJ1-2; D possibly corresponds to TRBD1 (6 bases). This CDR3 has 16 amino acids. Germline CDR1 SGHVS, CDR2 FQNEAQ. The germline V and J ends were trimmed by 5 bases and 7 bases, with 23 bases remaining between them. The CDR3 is CASSGYRVSLVGGYTF. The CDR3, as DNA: TGTGCCAGCAGCGGATACAGGGTGTCCCTCGTGGGTGGCTACACCTTC.

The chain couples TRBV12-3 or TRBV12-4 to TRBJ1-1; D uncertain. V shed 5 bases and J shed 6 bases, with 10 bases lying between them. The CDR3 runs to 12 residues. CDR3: CASSADTAEAFF. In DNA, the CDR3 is TGTGCCAGCAGTGCAGACACAGCTGAAGCTTTCTTT.